What follows are 20 T cell receptor beta chains derived from one specimen sequenced in a study of cytomegalovirus exposure and HLA in healthy donors. The PCR made use of 60 Vbeta and 13 Jbeta primers. Method: immunoSEQ multiplex PCR; TCRdb's copy keeps in-frame clones and lacks some. The profile shows about 140,000 clones, 75% to 85% of them singletons. Sequenced material: PBMCs. All receptors come from a female donor in good health and CMV-seronegative.

The V and J genes are TRBV4-3 and TRBJ2-2; D unclear. V was shortened by 0 bases and J by 3 bases, with 8 bases between the two germline ends. There are 15 residues in the CDR3. CDR1 is LGHNA, CDR2 YSLEER, per germline. The CDR3 region is CASSQDGQYTGELFF. For the CDR3, the DNA is TGCGCCAGCAGCCAAGATGGGCAGTACACCGGGGAGCTGTTTTTT.

The chain joins TRBV11-2 to TRBJ2-1, with D perhaps TRBD2 (5 bases). Germline loops: CDR1 SGHAT, CDR2 FQNNGV. The CDR3 covers 13 residues. V was pared by 5 bases and J by 10 bases, with 15 bases between. CDR3 in DNA: TGTGCCAGCAGCGCGACTACCCTGGGAGAGCAGTTCTTC. The encoded protein is CASSATTLGEQFF. Full variable domain (rest looked up from reference TRBV11-2 and TRBJ2-1): EAGVAQSPRYKIIEKRQSVAFWCNPISGHATLYWYQQILGQGPKLLIQFQNNGVVDDSQLPKDRFSAERLKGVDSTLKIQPAKLEDSAVYLCASSATTLGEQFFGPGTRLTVL.

This clone appeared a few times. The chain employs TRBV18 and TRBJ1-1, with a tentative D call TRBD1 (6 bases). Looked up from germline, CDR1 is KGHSH and CDR2 is LQKENI. V lost 2 bases to trimming and J lost 4 bases, with 20 bases between them. The CDR3 spans 17 residues. The CDR3 DNA reads as TGTGCCAGCTCACCAAAAGTGGGGGCCTTGGCGGTCACTGAAGCTTTCTTT. This gives the protein CASSPKVGALAVTEAFF. Variable domain in full (rest from reference TRBV18 and TRBJ1-1): NAGVMQNPRHLVRRRGQEARLRCSPMKGHSHVYWYRQLPEEGLKFMVYLQKENIIDESGMPKERFSAEFPKEGPSILRIQQVVRGDSAAYFCASSPKVGALAVTEAFFGQGTRLTVV.

This clone was counted a few times. The chain is built from TRBV5-8 and TRBJ1-5; TRBD1 might be the D (5 bases). Trimming pared 1 base from V and 2 bases from J, leaving 16 bases between. This CDR3 region has 17 residues. Germline CDR1 is SGHTS and CDR2 is YDEGEE. The CDR3 protein is CASSLRAGGMRNQPQHF. In nucleotides, the CDR3 is TGTGCCAGCAGCTTGAGGGCGGGGGGAATGCGCAATCAGCCCCAGCATTTT.

This clone was seen a single time. This rearrangement joins TRBV25-1 to TRBJ2-7; D unresolved. The germline V gene has CDR1 MGHDK and CDR2 SYGVNS. Trimming removed 7 bases at V and 2 bases at J, with 15 bases between. This CDR3 is 14 amino acids long. The CDR3 DNA reads as TGTGCCAGCAATACAGTTTCCGACGCCTACGAGCAGTACTTC. This codes for CASNTVSDAYEQYF.

V is TRBV29-1 and J is TRBJ1-1; 7 bases match TRBD1. This CDR3 has 12 amino acids. Germline loops: CDR1 SQVTM, CDR2 ANQGSEA. J was trimmed by 1 base and V by 7 bases; bases with no gene match: 3. The CDR3: CSGRQGNTEAFF. CDR3 in DNA: TGCAGCGGACGACAGGGGAACACTGAAGCTTTCTTT.

The genes are TRBV19 and TRBJ2-1; 12 positions match TRBD2. This CDR3 is built from 14 residues. CDR1 and CDR2 (germline): LNHDA, SQIVND (reference sequence). V was pared by 8 bases and J by 3 bases, with 2 bases of the junction left unmatched. The CDR3, as DNA: TGTGCCAGTTCGACTAGCGGGAGCTACAATGAGCAGTTCTTC. Residues: CASSTSGSYNEQFF.

This chain links TRBV9 with TRBJ1-1; 9 positions match TRBD1. Losses at the gene ends were 3 bases for V and 4 bases for J; bases not matched to a gene: 4. Germline V gives CDR1 SGDLS, CDR2 YYNGEE. CDR3 size: 14 residues. The CDR3 coding sequence is TGTGCCAGCAGCGCCACAGGGGGCATCACTGAAGCTTTCTTT. Its protein product is CASSATGGITEAFF.

This chain's CDR3 is CASSPRGGYEQYF. The DNA of the CDR3 is TGTGCCAGCAGCCCCAGGGGTGGCTACGAGCAGTACTTC. The chain recombines TRBV7-9 with TRBJ2-7, with D perhaps TRBD1 (6 bases). Looked up from germline, CDR1 is SEHNR and CDR2 is FQNEAQ (reference sequence). The CDR3 contains 13 residues. The V end was cut by 5 bases, the J end by 3 bases, with 11 bases between.

This clone showed up just once. The chain links TRBV7-6 to TRBJ2-2; TRBD2 matches 7 bases. Looked up from germline, CDR1 is SGHVS and CDR2 is FNYEAQ. V shed 5 bases, J shed 5 bases, and the junction held 14 bases outside the gene matches. This CDR3 spans 17 amino acids. The CDR3 here is CASSPSGARDRTGELFF. CDR3 DNA: TGTGCCAGCAGCCCCAGCGGGGCTAGGGATAGGACCGGGGAGCTGTTTTTT.

The chain recombines TRBV30 with TRBJ1-4; the D gene is possibly TRBD1 (6 bases). Per germline, CDR1 GTSNPN and CDR2 SVGIG (reference sequence). V shed 5 bases and J shed 5 bases, with 15 bases lying between them. This CDR3 has 14 amino acids. The CDR3 loop is CAWAATGLNEKLFF. The CDR3 nucleotides are TGTGCCTGGGCTGCCACAGGGCTAAATGAAAAACTGTTTTTT.

This clone was picked up a small number of times. At one end the junction does not follow the germline gene, possibly because of a read error. This CDR3 is CASSSVGGESQPQHF. The DNA for the CDR3 is TGTGCTAGCAGCTCCGTCGGGGGGGAAAGTCAGCCCCAGCATTTT. The chain has TRBV7-7 and TRBJ1-5, with D maybe TRBD1 (5 bases). This CDR3 has 15 amino acids. Germline CDR1 and CDR2: SSHAT and FNYEAQ (reference sequence).

The chain employs TRBV5-8 and TRBJ2-5; D possibly corresponds to TRBD1 (6 bases). V shed 1 base and J shed 4 bases, with 11 bases lying between them. Germline CDR1 and CDR2: SGHTS and YDEGEE. CDR3 length: 14 amino acids. The CDR3 sequence is CASSLTGTTETQYF. The CDR3 DNA reads as TGTGCCAGCAGCTTGACAGGGACGACAGAGACCCAGTACTTC.

The chain recombines TRBV27 with TRBJ2-3; D not resolved. V was clipped by 7 bases and J by 8 bases, with 7 bases between them. Germline V lookup: CDR1 MNHEY, CDR2 SMNVEV (reference sequence). This CDR3 comprises 10 residues. The CDR3 nucleotides are TGTGCCAGCAATGTCGGTACGCAGTATTTT. It encodes CASNVGTQYF.

The rearrangement uses TRBV6-5 and TRBJ2-7; the match to TRBD2 covers 9 bases. The germline CDR1 and CDR2 sequences are MNHEY and SVGAGI. CDR3 size: 15 residues. The V segment lost 2 bases and the J segment 3 bases; nucleotides outside the gene matches: 5. The CDR3 sequence: CASSYPSGDLYEQYF. The CDR3 DNA reads TGTGCCAGCAGTTACCCTAGCGGGGATCTCTACGAGCAGTACTTC.

V and J are TRBV6-4 and TRBJ1-4; 9 bases agree with TRBD1. The CDR3 length is 12 residues. The germline V gene has CDR1 MRHNA and CDR2 SNTAGT. V lost 6 bases, J lost 10 bases, and 3 bases stayed unmatched. The chain's CDR3 is CASRDRGRKLFF. The DNA of the CDR3 is TGTGCCAGCAGGGACAGGGGAAGAAAACTGTTTTTT.

The gene calls are TRBV10-3 and TRBJ2-7, with a tentative D call TRBD1 (6 bases). Deletions cut 4 bases from V and 0 bases from J, with 16 bases between. This CDR3 has 16 residues. Germline V gene lookup returns CDR1 ENHRY and CDR2 SYGVKD. The CDR3: CAISGPDSSYSYEQYF. CDR3 nucleotide sequence: TGTGCCATCAGTGGCCCGGACAGTAGTTACTCCTACGAGCAGTACTTC.

The chain is built from TRBV9 and TRBJ2-3; the match to TRBD2 covers 11 bases. Per germline, CDR1 SGDLS and CDR2 YYNGEE. V dropped 3 bases and J dropped 5; count of bases not matched to a gene: 8. CDR3 length equals 16 residues. In DNA, the CDR3 is TGTGCCAGCAGCGCTCTTAGCGGGGGGGGCCGAGATACGCAGTATTTT. This sequence encodes CASSALSGGGRDTQYF.

This chain links TRBV25-1 with TRBJ1-1, with D unclear. V shed 3 bases and J shed 3 bases, with 8 bases lying between them. This CDR3 has 13 residues. In germline, CDR1 is MGHDK, CDR2 SYGVNS. The CDR3 bases are TGTGCCAGCAGTGACCTGGTAGACACTGAAGCTTTCTTT. Protein: CASSDLVDTEAFF.

This sequence joins TRBV12-5 and TRBJ2-5, with 7 bases fitting TRBD1. This CDR3 contains 16 residues. Germline CDR1 reads LGHNT; CDR2 reads FRNRAP. V lost 2 bases, J lost 2 bases, and 8 bases stayed unmatched. The chain's CDR3 is CASGLIPGTAQETQYF. CDR3 nucleotide sequence: TGTGCTAGTGGTTTGATTCCCGGGACAGCACAAGAGACCCAGTACTTC.